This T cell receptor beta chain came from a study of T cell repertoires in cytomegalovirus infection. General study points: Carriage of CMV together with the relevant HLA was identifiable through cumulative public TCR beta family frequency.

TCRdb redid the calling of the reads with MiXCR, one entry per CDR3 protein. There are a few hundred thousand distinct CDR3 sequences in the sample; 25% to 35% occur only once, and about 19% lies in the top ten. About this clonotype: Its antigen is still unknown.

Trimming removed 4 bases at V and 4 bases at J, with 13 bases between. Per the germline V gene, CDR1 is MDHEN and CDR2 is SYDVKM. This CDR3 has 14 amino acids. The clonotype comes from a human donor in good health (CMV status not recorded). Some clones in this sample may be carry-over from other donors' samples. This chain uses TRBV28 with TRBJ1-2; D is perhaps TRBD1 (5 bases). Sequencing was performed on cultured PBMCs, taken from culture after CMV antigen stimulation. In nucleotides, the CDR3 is TGTGCCAGCAGTTCCTCTGACAGAATCTATGGCTACACCTTC. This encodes CASSSSDRIYGYTF.